The 21 T cell receptor beta chains presented below share a single source sample, sequenced in a study of cytomegalovirus exposure and HLA in healthy donors listed by TCRdb under 2017. The receptor library was made with the immunoSEQ multiplex PCR assay. The multiplex PCR relied on a mix of 60 forward primers for TCR Vbeta segments and 13 reverse primers for TCR Jbeta segments. TCRdb re-hosts the immuneACCESS table, in-frame sequences only. Its copies lack some clones; in the studies checked, an unresolved V gene accounts for under half of them, and the cause for the rest is not known. The sample yields 85,000 to 130,000 clones; 75% to 85% were counted once. About 4% of the sample is taken by the ten largest. Sequenced input: PBMCs. These receptors came from a woman aged 45-65 years in good health and CMV-seropositive.

The chain combines TRBV6-1 with TRBJ1-1, with unresolved D. The length of the CDR3 is 14 residues. The germline V and J ends were trimmed by 6 bases and 1 base, with 12 bases remaining between them. Looked up from germline, CDR1 is MNHNS and CDR2 is SASEGT. CDR3 DNA sequence: TGTGCCAGCAGGGAAACAGAAAGGAACACTGAAGCTTTCTTT. Protein: CASRETERNTEAFF.

This clone was found a few times. The chain links TRBV6-1 to TRBJ2-5, with TRBD1 matching 7 bases. The V gene's germline CDR1 is MNHNS and CDR2 SASEGT. The CDR3 loop spans 15 amino acids. Trimming took 0 bases from V and 3 from J; bases not matched to a gene: 4. Here the CDR3 DNA reads TGTGCCAGCAGTGAAGCTTCACAGGGGAAAGAGACCCAGTACTTC. Its protein is CASSEASQGKETQYF.

V and J are TRBV5-8 and TRBJ1-1; 7 bases map to TRBD1. The junction had 4 bases not matched to a gene; V was cut back by 4 bases and J by 1 base. This CDR3 region has 14 residues. Per germline, CDR1 SGHTS and CDR2 YDEGEE. Here the CDR3 reads CASSPQGGNTEAFF. As DNA, the CDR3 is TGTGCCAGCAGCCCCCAGGGGGGGAACACTGAAGCTTTCTTT.

This clone was detected only once. V gene TRBV30 combines with J gene TRBJ2-7, with D perhaps TRBD1 (5 bases). Trimming stripped 6 bases from V and 2 bases from J, with 14 bases between. Germline V gene data show CDR1 as GTSNPN and CDR2 as SVGIG (reference sequence). The CDR3 is made up of 13 amino acids. The chain's CDR3 is CACNLGATYEQYF. The CDR3 DNA reads TGTGCCTGTAACCTAGGGGCTACCTACGAGCAGTACTTC.

This sequence joins TRBV5-4 and TRBJ2-2; 12 bases match TRBD2. The CDR3 length is 17 residues. V gave up 5 bases and J gave up 1 base; unmatched junction bases: 6. Germline V gene data show CDR1 as SGHNT and CDR2 as YYREEE (reference sequence). For the CDR3, the DNA is TGTGCCAGCAGTTCTCCGACTAGCGGGAGGAACACCGGGGAGCTGTTTTTT. It specifies CASSSPTSGRNTGELFF.

The chain joins TRBV18 to TRBJ1-3; 9 nucleotides line up with TRBD1. CDR3 length equals 15 residues. With V trimmed by 3 bases and J by 4 bases, 4 bases remained unmatched. From germline, CDR1 is KGHSH and CDR2 LQKENI. The CDR3 DNA reads as TGTGCCAGCTCACCCGGACAGGGGCGAGGAAACACCATATATTTT. As protein: CASSPGQGRGNTIYF.

This sequence joins TRBV19 and TRBJ1-3; D is ambiguous. There are 14 residues in the CDR3. Trimming removed 10 bases from V and 0 bases from J, with 13 bases in between. Germline-derived CDR1 and CDR2 are LNHDA and SQIVND (reference sequence). As DNA, the CDR3 is TGTGCCACAGGCAGCCTCAACTCTGGAAACACCATATATTTT. It translates to CATGSLNSGNTIYF.

The chain uses TRBV13 and TRBJ2-1; 9 bases are a match to TRBD1. Germline CDR1 PRHDT, CDR2 FYEKMQ (reference sequence). This CDR3 is built from 16 residues. Losses at the gene ends were 5 bases for V and 6 bases for J; bases not matched to a gene: 11. The CDR3 here is CASSASGTGYINEQFF. The CDR3, as DNA: TGTGCCAGCAGCGCCTCCGGGACAGGGTACATCAATGAGCAGTTCTTC.

The chain is built from TRBV4-1 and TRBJ1-5; a possible D gene is TRBD1 (5 bases). The CDR3 is 15 residues long. V lost 8 bases to trimming and J lost 5 bases, with 19 bases between them. Germline lookup yields CDR1 MGHRA and CDR2 YSYEKL. The CDR3 nucleotides read TGCGCCAGCGGGCCCGGGGGGGGATTAGATCAGCCCCAGCATTTT. Its protein is CASGPGGGLDQPQHF.

V gene TRBV6-1 combines with J gene TRBJ1-1; D not certain. The V end was cut by 8 bases, the J end by 0 bases, with 16 bases between. CDR1 is MNHNS, CDR2 SASEGT, per germline. The CDR3 runs to 15 residues. The DNA of the CDR3 is TGTGCCAGCCACGGCACTGGTACTATGAACACTGAAGCTTTCTTT. This translates into CASHGTGTMNTEAFF.

V and J are TRBV6-5 and TRBJ1-5; 12 bases are a match to TRBD1. Germline values: CDR1 MNHEY, CDR2 SVGAGI. The ends lost 6 bases at V and 9 bases at J; junction bases unmatched: 6. The CDR3 has 14 residues. In DNA form, the CDR3 reads TGTGCCAGCAGCCCCGGGACAGGGGGCATGCCCCAGCATTTT. It is translated as CASSPGTGGMPQHF.

The J gene is TRBJ1-1, the V gene TRBV5-1; TRBD1 might be the D (5 bases). Germline lookup yields CDR1 SGHRS and CDR2 YFSETQ. The CDR3 consists of 13 residues. V gave up 7 bases and J gave up 0 bases, with 10 bases separating them. The CDR3 region is CASGGGMNTEAFF. The CDR3 DNA is TGCGCCAGCGGGGGAGGGATGAACACTGAAGCTTTCTTT.

This clone turned up a few times. The gene calls are TRBV6-1 and TRBJ2-7; D is unresolved. This CDR3 region has 12 residues. The germline gives CDR1 MNHNS, CDR2 SASEGT. Trimming took 0 bases from V and 4 from J, leaving 4 bases between them. CDR3 DNA: TGTGCCAGCAGTGAAGCTGCGTACGAGCAGTACTTC. Its protein is CASSEAAYEQYF.

J is TRBJ2-3 and V is TRBV30, with TRBD2 identical over 8 bases. Germline V gene sequence: CDR1 GTSNPN, CDR2 SVGIG (reference sequence). The length of the CDR3 is 15 residues. The J segment lost 0 bases and the V segment lost 0 bases, leaving 2 bases of the junction unmatched. The DNA for the CDR3 is TGTGCCTGGAGTGTACTAGCGGATAGCACAGATACGCAGTATTTT. It translates to CAWSVLADSTDTQYF.

The V call is TRBV2, the J call TRBJ2-1; 7 bases align to TRBD2. The CDR3 is made up of 15 amino acids. Germline CDR1 SNHLY, CDR2 FYNNEI. V was clipped by 4 bases and J by 0 bases; unmatched bases: 3. CDR3 residues: CASSALADSYNEQFF. The CDR3 nucleotides are TGTGCCAGCAGTGCCCTAGCGGACTCCTACAATGAGCAGTTCTTC.

The rearrangement links TRBV5-5 to TRBJ2-3, with 8 bases aligning to TRBD1. Germline loops: CDR1 SGHKS, CDR2 YYEKEE (reference sequence). V was clipped by 4 bases and J by 9 bases; unmatched bases: 7. CDR3 length equals 13 residues. CDR3: CASSQTGEATQYF. In DNA, the CDR3 is TGTGCCAGCAGCCAGACAGGGGAAGCAACGCAGTATTTT.

This clone was observed a handful of times. The rearrangement uses TRBV6-4 and TRBJ2-2; D perhaps matches TRBD1 (5 bases). Trimming removed 8 bases from V and 0 bases from J, with 13 bases in between. In germline, CDR1 is MRHNA, CDR2 SNTAGT. There are 15 residues in the CDR3. The CDR3 protein is CASRQEGANTGELFF. DNA for the CDR3: TGTGCCAGCCGTCAGGAAGGGGCGAACACCGGGGAGCTGTTTTTT.

The CDR3 DNA follows: TGCGCCAGCAGCTGGGGGGACAGGAACACCGGGGAGCTGTTTTTT. It is translated as CASSWGDRNTGELFF. V gene TRBV5-1 combines with J gene TRBJ2-2; D might be TRBD1 (7 bases). Germline values: CDR1 SGHRS, CDR2 YFSETQ. V was pared by 3 bases and J by 1 base, with 10 bases between. This CDR3 is 15 amino acids long.

This clone has more than one count but fewer than ten. The chain recombines TRBV18 with TRBJ2-2; no clear D. The V gene's germline CDR1 is KGHSH and CDR2 LQKENI. Trimming pared 0 bases from V and 0 bases from J, leaving 8 bases between. The CDR3 totals 16 residues. In DNA, the CDR3 is TGTGCCAGCTCACCACCGTCGCGGTCGAACACCGGGGAGCTGTTTTTT. Protein product: CASSPPSRSNTGELFF.

V gene TRBV30 combines with J gene TRBJ1-1; D uncertain. The CDR3 totals 13 residues. Deletions cut 7 bases from V and 0 bases from J, with 12 bases between. Germline V gives CDR1 GTSNPN, CDR2 SVGIG (reference sequence). The CDR3 DNA is TGTGCCTACGAGACTACCATGAACACTGAAGCTTTCTTT. Amino acids: CAYETTMNTEAFF. Based on the CDR3 plus reference TRBV30 and TRBJ1-1, the full variable domain is SQTIHQWPATLVQPVGSPLSLECTVEGTSNPNLYWYRQAAGRGLQLLFYSVGIGQISSEVPQNLSASRPQDRQFILSSKKLLLSDSGFYLCAYETTMNTEAFFGQGTRLTVV.

V and J are TRBV5-6 and TRBJ1-2; no clear D. Trimming stripped 3 bases from V and 2 bases from J, with 11 bases between. CDR3 length: 14 residues. Germline loops: CDR1 SGHDT, CDR2 YYEEEE. The CDR3 sequence is CASSSPLANYGYTF. In DNA, the CDR3 is TGTGCCAGCAGCTCACCACTTGCGAACTATGGCTACACCTTC.